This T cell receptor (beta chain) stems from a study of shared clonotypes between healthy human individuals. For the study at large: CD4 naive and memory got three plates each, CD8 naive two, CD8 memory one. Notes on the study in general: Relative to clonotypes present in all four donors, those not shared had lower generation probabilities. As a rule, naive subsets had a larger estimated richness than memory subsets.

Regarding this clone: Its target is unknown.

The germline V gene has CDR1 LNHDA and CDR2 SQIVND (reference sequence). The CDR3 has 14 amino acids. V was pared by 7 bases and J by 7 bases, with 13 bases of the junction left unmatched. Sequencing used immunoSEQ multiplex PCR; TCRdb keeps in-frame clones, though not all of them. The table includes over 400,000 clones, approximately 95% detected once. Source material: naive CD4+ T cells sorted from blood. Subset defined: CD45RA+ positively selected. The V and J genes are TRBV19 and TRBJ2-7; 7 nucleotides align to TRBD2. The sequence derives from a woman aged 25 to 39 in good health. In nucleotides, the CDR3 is TGTGCCAGTACCTCAGCGGGAAAACCTAAGGAGCAGTACTTC. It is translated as CASTSAGKPKEQYF.